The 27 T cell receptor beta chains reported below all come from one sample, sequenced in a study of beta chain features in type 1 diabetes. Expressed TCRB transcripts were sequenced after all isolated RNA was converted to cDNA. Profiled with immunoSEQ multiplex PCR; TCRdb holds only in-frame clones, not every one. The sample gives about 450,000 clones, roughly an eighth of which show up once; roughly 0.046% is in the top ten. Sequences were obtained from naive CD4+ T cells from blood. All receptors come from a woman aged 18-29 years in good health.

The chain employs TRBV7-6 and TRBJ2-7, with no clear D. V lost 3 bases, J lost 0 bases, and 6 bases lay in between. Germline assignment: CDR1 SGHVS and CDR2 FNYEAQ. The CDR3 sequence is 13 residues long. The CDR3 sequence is CASSFGDSYEQYV. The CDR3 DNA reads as TGTGCCAGCAGCTTTGGGGACTCCTACGAGCAGTACGTC.

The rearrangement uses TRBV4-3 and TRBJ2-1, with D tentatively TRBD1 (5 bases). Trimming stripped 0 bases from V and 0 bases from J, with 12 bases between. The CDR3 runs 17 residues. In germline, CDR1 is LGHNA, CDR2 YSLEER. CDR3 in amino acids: CASSQDLGHPSYNEQFF. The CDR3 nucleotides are TGCGCCAGCAGCCAAGATCTCGGACACCCCTCCTACAATGAGCAGTTCTTC.

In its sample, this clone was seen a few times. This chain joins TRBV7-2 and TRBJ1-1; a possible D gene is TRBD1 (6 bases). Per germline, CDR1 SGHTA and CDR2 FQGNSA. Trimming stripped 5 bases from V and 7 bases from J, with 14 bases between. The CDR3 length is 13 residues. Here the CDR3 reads CASSRRTESEAFF. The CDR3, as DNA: TGTGCCAGCAGCCGACGGACAGAGAGTGAAGCTTTCTTT.

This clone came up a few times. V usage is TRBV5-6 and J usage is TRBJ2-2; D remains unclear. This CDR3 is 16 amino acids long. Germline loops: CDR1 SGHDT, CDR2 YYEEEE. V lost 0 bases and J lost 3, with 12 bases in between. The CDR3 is CASSLDPGGDTGELFF. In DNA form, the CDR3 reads TGTGCCAGCAGCTTGGATCCGGGTGGGGACACCGGGGAGCTGTTTTTT.

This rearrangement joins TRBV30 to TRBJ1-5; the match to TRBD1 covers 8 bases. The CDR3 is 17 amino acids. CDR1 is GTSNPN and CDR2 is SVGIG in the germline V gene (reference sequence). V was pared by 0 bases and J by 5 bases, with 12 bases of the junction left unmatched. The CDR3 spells CAWSVGFLTGVDQPQHF. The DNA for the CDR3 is TGTGCCTGGAGTGTGGGGTTTTTGACAGGGGTAGATCAGCCCCAGCATTTT.

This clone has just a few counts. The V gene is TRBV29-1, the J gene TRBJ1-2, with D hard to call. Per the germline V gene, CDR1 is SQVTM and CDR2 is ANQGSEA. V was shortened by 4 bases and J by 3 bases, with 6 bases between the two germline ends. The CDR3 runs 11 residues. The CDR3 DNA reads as TGCAGCGTTGTGAGGGACTATGGCTACACCTTC. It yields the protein CSVVRDYGYTF.

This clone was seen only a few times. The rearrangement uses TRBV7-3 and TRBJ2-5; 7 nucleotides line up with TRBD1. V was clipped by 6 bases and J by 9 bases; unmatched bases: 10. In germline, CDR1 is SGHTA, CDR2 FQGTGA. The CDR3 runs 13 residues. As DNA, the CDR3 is TGTGCCAGCAGTCTTACAGGGGTCCAGGCCCAGTACTTC. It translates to CASSLTGVQAQYF.

The CDR3 is CASSHRGGGTARGEQFF. The DNA for the CDR3 is TGTGCCAGCAGCCATCGCGGTGGTGGGACCGCCCGGGGTGAGCAGTTCTTC. The rearrangement links TRBV14 to TRBJ2-1; TRBD1 or TRBD2 may be the D gene (5 bases each). In germline, CDR1 is SGHDN, CDR2 FVKESK. Trimming took off 3 bases at V and 9 bases at J, with 24 bases between the two ends. This CDR3 has 17 residues.

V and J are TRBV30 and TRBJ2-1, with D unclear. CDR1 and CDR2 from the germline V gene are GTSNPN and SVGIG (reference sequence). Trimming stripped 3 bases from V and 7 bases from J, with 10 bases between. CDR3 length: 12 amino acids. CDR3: CAWRSSTNEQFF. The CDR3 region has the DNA TGTGCCTGGAGATCATCCACGAATGAGCAGTTCTTC.

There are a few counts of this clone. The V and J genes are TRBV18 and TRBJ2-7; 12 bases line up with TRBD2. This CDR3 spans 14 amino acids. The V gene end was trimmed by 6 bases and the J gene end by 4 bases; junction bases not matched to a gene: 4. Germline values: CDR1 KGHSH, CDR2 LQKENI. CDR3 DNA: TGTGCCAGCTCGCAACTAGCGGGAGGATACGAGCAGTACTTC. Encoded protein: CASSQLAGGYEQYF.

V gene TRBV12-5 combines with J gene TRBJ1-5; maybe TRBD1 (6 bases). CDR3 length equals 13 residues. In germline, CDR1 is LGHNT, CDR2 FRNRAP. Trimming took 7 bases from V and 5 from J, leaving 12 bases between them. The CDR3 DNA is TGTGCTAGTGCCTGGGACACTCATCAGCCCCAGCATTTT. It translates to CASAWDTHQPQHF.

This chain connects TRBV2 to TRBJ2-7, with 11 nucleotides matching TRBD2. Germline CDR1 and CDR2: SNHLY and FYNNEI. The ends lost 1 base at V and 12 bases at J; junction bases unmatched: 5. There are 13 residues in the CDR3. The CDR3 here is CASSEGTSGRGYF. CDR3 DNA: TGTGCCAGCAGTGAAGGTACTAGCGGGAGAGGGTACTTC.

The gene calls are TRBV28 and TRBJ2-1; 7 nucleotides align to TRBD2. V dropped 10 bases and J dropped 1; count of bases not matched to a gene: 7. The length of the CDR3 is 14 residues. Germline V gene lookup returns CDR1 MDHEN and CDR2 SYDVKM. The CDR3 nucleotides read TGTGCCATCGGTCGGGGAGGGTCCTACAATGAGCAGTTCTTC. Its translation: CAIGRGGSYNEQFF.

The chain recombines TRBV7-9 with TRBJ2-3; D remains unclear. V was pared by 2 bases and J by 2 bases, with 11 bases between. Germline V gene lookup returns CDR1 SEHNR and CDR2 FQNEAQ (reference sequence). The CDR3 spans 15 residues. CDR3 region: CASSLRFSPTDTQYF. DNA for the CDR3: TGTGCCAGCAGCTTAAGGTTCAGTCCCACAGATACGCAGTATTTT.

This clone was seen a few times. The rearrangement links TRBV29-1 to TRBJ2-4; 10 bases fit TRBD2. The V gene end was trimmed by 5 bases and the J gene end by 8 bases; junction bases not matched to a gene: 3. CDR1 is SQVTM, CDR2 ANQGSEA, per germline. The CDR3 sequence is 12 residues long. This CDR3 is CSVTSGADIQYF. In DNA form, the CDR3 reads TGCAGCGTTACTAGCGGGGCAGACATTCAGTACTTC.

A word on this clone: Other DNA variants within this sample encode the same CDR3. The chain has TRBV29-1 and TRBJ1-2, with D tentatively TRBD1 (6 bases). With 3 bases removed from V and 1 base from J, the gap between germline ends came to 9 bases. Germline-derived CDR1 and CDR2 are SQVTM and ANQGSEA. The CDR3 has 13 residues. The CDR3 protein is CSVEGAGNYGYTF. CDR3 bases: TGCAGCGTTGAGGGGGCCGGTAACTATGGCTACACCTTC.

The CDR3 here is CASSPTTGPLITQFF. CDR3 coding DNA: TGTGCCAGCAGCCCTACGACTGGCCCGCTTATCACGCAGTTCTTC. V gene TRBV6-5 combines with J gene TRBJ2-1; no clear D gene. The CDR3 has 15 amino acids. Between the trimmed V and J ends, which lost 6 bases and 12 bases, there was a span of 24 bases. CDR1 MNHEY and CDR2 SVGAGI come from the germline V gene.

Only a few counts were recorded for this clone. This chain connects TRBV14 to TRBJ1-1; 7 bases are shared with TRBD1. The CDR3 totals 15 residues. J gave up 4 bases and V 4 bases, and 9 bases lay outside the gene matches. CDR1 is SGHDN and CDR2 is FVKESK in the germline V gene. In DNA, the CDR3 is TGTGCCAGCAGCCCGATTGACAGGGTACCCACTGAAGCTTTCTTT. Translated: CASSPIDRVPTEAFF.

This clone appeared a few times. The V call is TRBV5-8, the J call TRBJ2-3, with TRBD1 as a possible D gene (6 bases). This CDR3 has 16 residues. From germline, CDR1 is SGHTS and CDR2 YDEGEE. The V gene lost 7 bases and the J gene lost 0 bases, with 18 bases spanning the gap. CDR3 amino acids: CASGQRQVISTDTQYF. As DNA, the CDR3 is TGTGCCAGCGGCCAACGACAGGTTATCAGCACAGATACGCAGTATTTT.

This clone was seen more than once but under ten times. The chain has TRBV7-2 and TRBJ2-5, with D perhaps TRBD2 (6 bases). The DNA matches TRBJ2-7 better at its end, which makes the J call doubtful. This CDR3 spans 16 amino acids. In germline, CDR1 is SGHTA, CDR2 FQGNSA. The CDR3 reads CASSLHGAGTPGEQYF. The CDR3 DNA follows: TGTGCCAGCAGCCTCCATGGGGCGGGGACCCCTGGCGAGCAGTACTTC.

CDR3 sequence: CASSPLSGVNGETQYF. CDR3 DNA: TGTGCCAGCTCACCGTTGAGCGGGGTGAATGGAGAGACCCAGTACTTC. The V gene is TRBV18, the J gene TRBJ2-5, with 7 bases aligning to TRBD2. This CDR3 comprises 16 residues. Trimming at V came to 3 bases and at J to 4 bases, leaving 11 bases not matched to a gene. Germline values: CDR1 KGHSH, CDR2 LQKENI.

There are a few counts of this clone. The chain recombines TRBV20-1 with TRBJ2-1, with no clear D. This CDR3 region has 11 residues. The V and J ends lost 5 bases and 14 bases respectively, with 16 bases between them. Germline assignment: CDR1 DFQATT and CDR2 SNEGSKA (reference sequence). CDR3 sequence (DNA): TGCAGTGCTCGTTCCGGAACTGTCGAGTTCTTC. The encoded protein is CSARSGTVEFF.

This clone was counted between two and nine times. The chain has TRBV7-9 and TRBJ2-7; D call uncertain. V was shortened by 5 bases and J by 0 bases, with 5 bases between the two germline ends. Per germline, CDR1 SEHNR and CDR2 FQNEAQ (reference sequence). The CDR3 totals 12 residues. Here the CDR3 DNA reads TGTGCCAGCAGCCGAAACTCCTACGAGCAGTACGTC. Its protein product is CASSRNSYEQYV.

The CDR3 reads CASRGQNTGELFF. DNA of the CDR3: TGTGCCAGCAGGGGACAGAACACCGGGGAGCTGTTTTTT. This chain uses TRBV9 with TRBJ2-2, with D possibly matching TRBD1 (6 bases). Per germline, CDR1 SGDLS and CDR2 YYNGEE. The CDR3 covers 13 residues. V gave up 5 bases and J gave up 1 base, with 6 bases separating them.

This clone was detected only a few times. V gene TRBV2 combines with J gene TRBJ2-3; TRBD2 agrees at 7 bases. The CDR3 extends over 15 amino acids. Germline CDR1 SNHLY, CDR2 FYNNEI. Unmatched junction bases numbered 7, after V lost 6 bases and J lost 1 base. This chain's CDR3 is CASRGIAGRTDTQYF. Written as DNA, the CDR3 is TGTGCCAGCAGGGGGATAGCGGGTCGCACAGATACGCAGTATTTT.

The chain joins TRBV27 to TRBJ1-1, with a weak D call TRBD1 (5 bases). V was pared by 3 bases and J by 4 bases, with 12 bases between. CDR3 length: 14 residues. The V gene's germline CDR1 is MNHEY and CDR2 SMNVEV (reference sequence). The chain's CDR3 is CASSLSGVGTEAFF. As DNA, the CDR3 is TGTGCCAGCAGTTTGTCGGGGGTCGGCACTGAAGCTTTCTTT.

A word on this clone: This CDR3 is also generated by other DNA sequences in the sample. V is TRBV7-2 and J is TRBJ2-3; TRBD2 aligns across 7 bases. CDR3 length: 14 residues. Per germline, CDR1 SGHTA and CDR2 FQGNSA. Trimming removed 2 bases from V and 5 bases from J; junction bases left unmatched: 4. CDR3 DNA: TGTGCCAGCAGCTTAAGCGGGGTGGAAGATACGCAGTATTTT. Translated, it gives CASSLSGVEDTQYF.